This TCR beta chain stems from a study of identical twins (dated by TCRdb to about 2016). Regarding the study in general: The study deep-sequenced TCR alpha and beta repertoires from monozygotic twins, unrelated adults of various ages and cord blood to test whether fetal clonotypes persist. Replicate twin experiments were performed at different times using different library preparation protocols to rule out contamination. Results and caveats for the whole study, not just this receptor: Compared with coincidental sharing between unrelated individuals, an excess of low generation-probability sequences was observed among out-of-frame TCR alpha sequences shared between twins. Conclusions relied on cross-sectional statistical analysis, since the same donors could not be followed over many years. Abundant cord blood beta clonotypes had fewer insertions, young adult naive repertoires showed a similar but weaker trend, and memory repertoires showed no such trend. Invariant T cells such as MAIT and iNKT could partly confound zero-insertion analyses, although diverse VJ usage argued against such confounding for most clonotypes. In monozygotic twins, out-of-frame TCR alpha sharing was systematically underestimated by recombination models, although the models agreed with sharing between unrelated individuals. In beta out-of-frame sequences, excess twin sharing was weaker, because having fewer shared sequences lowered the signal-to-noise ratio.

The library was produced with 5' RACE. Instrument used: Illumina HiSeq 2000. Template switching added a universal primer binding site, and the final cDNA carried a unique molecular identifier that allowed TCR cDNA molecules to be counted accurately. Specific primers in the conserved constant-segment region were used to synthesize first-strand cDNA for TCR alpha and beta chains. To control for contamination, each cDNA library was double barcoded with a SMART-Mk sample barcode plus Illumina barcodes. TruSeq adapter sequences along with Illumina sample barcodes were introduced in two successive PCR steps. Sequencing of the TCR alpha and beta cDNA libraries was done on the Illumina HiSeq platform using custom primers. In the authors' own workflow: MiGEC processed the raw reads to extract unique molecular identifiers, while MiXCR was used to determine the CDR3 positions. Recombination models were inferred per individual with the repgenHMM and IGoR tools using an EM algorithm. The analysis of shared clonotypes was done with the tcR package in R, with sharing normalized by the product of cloneset sizes. To study raw recombination without the effects of thymic and clonal selection, out-of-frame nonproductive sequences were analyzed. TCRdb cleaned the public reads at Q25 with fastp, built clones with MiXCR and kept in-frame beta chains. CDR3 protein duplicates are merged, each entry listing the most common genes and DNA. TCRdb's processing, not the authors', yielded these V and J calls. The sample has around 220,000 distinct CDR3 sequences on record, more than 13% of them singletons. The ten largest clonotypes hold around 9.5% of the sample.

Concerning this clonotype itself: What this receptor recognizes is not known. Base qualities are missing; no much larger clone stands one base away.

All donors were healthy Caucasians. Using Miltenyi CD45RO+ enrichment and human naive T-cell isolation kits, memory (CD45RO+) and naive T cells were isolated from PBMC. From cysteine to phenylalanine, the CDR3 is 12 amino acids long. The retained sequence is limited to the CDR3, 36 bases, with the frame set at the first base. The chain is made from TRBV21-1 and TRBJ2-1; TRBD2 was called by the table and not checked on the DNA. TRBV21-1 is tagged as a pseudogene. This TCR derives from a woman younger than 30 in good health. What was sequenced was memory (CD45RO+) T cells sorted from blood. The meaning of the sample's cell subset or site label: CD45RO+ enriched T cells. The CDR3 reads CASSKNGERRFF. Read as DNA, the sequence is TGTGCCAGCAGCAAAAACGGGGAGCGTAGGTTCTTC.